These 25 T cell receptor beta chains originate from one sample sequenced in a study of cytomegalovirus exposure and HLA in healthy donors. Primers included in the PCR were 60 Vbeta and 13 Jbeta primers. Sequenced by immunoSEQ multiplex PCR; TCRdb stores in-frame clones only, minus some. This table has about 200,000 clones, around 87% appearing once. Sequences were obtained from PBMCs. The receptors come from a woman under 30 in good health and CMV-seronegative.

CDR3 in DNA: TGCGCCAGCAGCTTGAGAAGGGGGAGCTACGAGCAGTACTTC. Protein product: CASSLRRGSYEQYF. The gene calls are TRBV5-1 and TRBJ2-5, with D perhaps TRBD1 (6 bases). Judging by the DNA end, TRBJ2-7 fits better; the J call may be wrong. The CDR3 spans 14 residues. Per germline, CDR1 SGHRS and CDR2 YFSETQ.

This chain joins TRBV2 and TRBJ2-7; 9 bases line up with TRBD1. The CDR3 consists of 14 residues. V lost 5 bases, J lost 7 bases, and 9 bases stayed unmatched. The germline gives CDR1 SNHLY, CDR2 FYNNEI. The CDR3 protein is CASSYRDRVSEQYF. The DNA for the CDR3 is TGTGCCAGCAGTTACCGGGACAGGGTGTCGGAGCAGTACTTC.

V is TRBV5-1 and J is TRBJ2-5; 12 positions agree with TRBD1. The CDR3 has 16 residues. J was trimmed by 4 bases and V by 0 bases; bases with no gene match: 4. CDR1 is SGHRS, CDR2 YFSETQ, per germline. CDR3: CASSLAGTGGIETQYF. DNA for the CDR3: TGCGCCAGCAGCTTGGCGGGGACAGGGGGCATAGAGACCCAGTACTTC. Filled out from reference TRBV5-1 and TRBJ2-5, the complete variable domain reads KAGVTQTPRYLIKTRGQQVTLSCSPISGHRSVSWYQQTPGQGLQFLFEYFSETQRNKGNFPGRFSGRQFSNSRSEMNVSTLELGDSALYLCASSLAGTGGIETQYFGPGTRLLVL.

V and J are TRBV4-3 and TRBJ2-1; 7 bases map to TRBD2. Germline V gene sequence: CDR1 LGHNA, CDR2 YSLEER. The CDR3 runs 16 residues. The V gene end was trimmed by 6 bases and the J gene end by 0 bases; junction bases not matched to a gene: 8. CDR3 protein: CASSPGGTSSYNEQFF. In DNA form, the CDR3 reads TGCGCCAGCAGTCCGGGGGGAACCAGCTCCTACAATGAGCAGTTCTTC.

The chain joins TRBV2 to TRBJ2-7, with 8 bases that match TRBD1. This CDR3 comprises 15 residues. V lost 2 bases to trimming and J lost 6 bases; unmatched junction nucleotides: 9. Germline V gene data show CDR1 as SNHLY and CDR2 as FYNNEI. This chain's CDR3 is CASSEFRQGAGEQYF. CDR3 nucleotides: TGTGCCAGCAGTGAATTCCGCCAGGGGGCAGGCGAGCAGTACTTC.

The chain is built from TRBV9 and TRBJ1-1; weak D call: TRBD1 (6 bases). The CDR3 extends over 13 amino acids. The V gene lost 10 bases and the J gene lost 0 bases, with 13 bases spanning the gap. Germline lookup yields CDR1 SGDLS and CDR2 YYNGEE. The CDR3 DNA follows: TGTGCCTCAACAGGGTCCGTGAACACTGAAGCTTTCTTT. It is translated as CASTGSVNTEAFF. The full variable domain, with the rest looked up from reference TRBV9 and TRBJ1-1, is DSGVTQTPKHLITATGQRVTLRCSPRSGDLSVYWYQQSLDQGLQFLIQYYNGEERAKGNILERFSAQQFPDLHSELNLSSLELGDSALYFCASTGSVNTEAFFGQGTRLTVV.

Here the CDR3 reads CASSIFQGVYNEQFF. The CDR3 DNA reads as TGTGCCAGTAGTATCTTCCAGGGGGTTTACAATGAGCAGTTCTTC. The chain uses TRBV19 and TRBJ2-1, with TRBD1 identical over 7 bases. The CDR3 contains 15 residues. J was trimmed by 4 bases and V by 3 bases; bases with no gene match: 6. Per germline, CDR1 LNHDA and CDR2 SQIVND (reference sequence).

The chain employs TRBV30 and TRBJ2-3, with no clear D. Germline V gives CDR1 GTSNPN, CDR2 SVGIG (reference sequence). Trimming stripped 0 bases from V and 7 bases from J, with 8 bases between. The CDR3 contains 12 residues. This CDR3 reads CAWSVQRHTQYF. CDR3 DNA sequence: TGTGCCTGGAGTGTACAGAGACATACGCAGTATTTT.

The rearrangement joins TRBV7-2 to TRBJ1-2; possible D gene TRBD1, 6 bases. Germline CDR1 is SGHTA and CDR2 is FQGNSA. Trimming removed 5 bases at V and 6 bases at J, with 13 bases between. This CDR3 is 13 amino acids long. In DNA form, the CDR3 reads TGTGCCAGCAGCATGCAGGGGATAGATGGCTACACCTTC. Protein sequence: CASSMQGIDGYTF. Complete variable domain (other parts from reference TRBV7-2 and TRBJ1-2): GAGVSQSPSNKVTEKGKDVELRCDPISGHTALYWYRQSLGQGLEFLIYFQGNSAPDKSGLPSDRFSAERTGGSVSTLTIQRTQQEDSAVYLCASSMQGIDGYTFGSGTRLTVV.

V usage is TRBV7-2 and J usage is TRBJ1-6; possibly TRBD1 for D (5 bases). The length of the CDR3 is 16 residues. Trimming removed 4 bases at V and 3 bases at J, with 13 bases between. The V gene's germline CDR1 is SGHTA and CDR2 FQGNSA. CDR3 amino acids: CASSSLGGSYNSPLHF. The CDR3 bases are TGTGCCAGCAGCTCCCTCGGGGGGAGCTATAATTCACCCCTCCACTTT.

This clone has just one count. The chain combines TRBV27 with TRBJ1-2; D perhaps matches TRBD1 (6 bases). CDR3 length equals 14 residues. V dropped 2 bases and J dropped 4 bases, with 11 bases sitting between them. Germline V gene data show CDR1 as MNHEY and CDR2 as SMNVEV (reference sequence). In DNA form, the CDR3 reads TGTGCCAGCAGTTTAAGGGGGGGGAGCTATGGCTACACCTTC. Translating gives CASSLRGGSYGYTF.

The chain combines TRBV11-2 with TRBJ2-7; 9 bases map to TRBD1. The CDR3 consists of 14 residues. The junction had 3 bases not matched to a gene; V was cut back by 6 bases and J by 0 bases. Germline V gene lookup returns CDR1 SGHAT and CDR2 FQNNGV. DNA for the CDR3: TGTGCCAGCAGAGACAGGGGGAGCTCCTACGAGCAGTACTTC. Translation: CASRDRGSSYEQYF.

CDR3 bases: TGTGCCAGCACCTTACGCCGGGGAGGGTCCTACGAGCAGTACTTC. Translating it yields CASTLRRGGSYEQYF. The chain recombines TRBV6-5 with TRBJ2-7; 7 bases map to TRBD2. This CDR3 spans 15 amino acids. Germline trimming cut 7 bases from V and 1 base from J; bases unmatched to any gene: 10. Germline V gives CDR1 MNHEY, CDR2 SVGAGI.

The chain links TRBV30 to TRBJ1-2, with D unclear. V was clipped by 2 bases and J by 6 bases, with 16 bases between them. The CDR3 extends over 14 amino acids. Germline CDR1 and CDR2: GTSNPN and SVGIG (reference sequence). The CDR3 here is CAWSFGVEEDGYTF. Written as DNA, the CDR3 is TGTGCCTGGAGTTTCGGGGTGGAGGAGGATGGCTACACCTTC.

The chain's CDR3 is CASSEGTASYGYTF. CDR3 bases: TGTGCCAGCAGTGAGGGGACAGCCTCCTATGGCTACACCTTC. The V call is TRBV6-1, the J call TRBJ1-2; 7 bases match TRBD1. This CDR3 has 14 amino acids. The V gene end was trimmed by 3 bases and the J gene end by 4 bases; junction bases not matched to a gene: 5. In germline, CDR1 is MNHNS, CDR2 SASEGT.

The chain employs TRBV5-8 and TRBJ1-1, with D possibly matching TRBD1 (6 bases). CDR1 is SGHTS, CDR2 YDEGEE, per germline. Trimming took 1 base from V and 4 from J, leaving 11 bases between them. This CDR3 comprises 14 residues. The CDR3 sequence: CASSLLGAVTEAFF. The CDR3 region has the DNA TGTGCCAGCAGCTTGTTGGGGGCTGTCACTGAAGCTTTCTTT.

The chain has TRBV5-1 and TRBJ1-1; D gene uncertain. V shed 0 bases and J shed 5 bases, with 17 bases lying between them. Germline CDR1 is SGHRS and CDR2 is YFSETQ. CDR3 length: 16 residues. The CDR3 here is CASSLASTGRQTEAFF. For the CDR3, the DNA is TGCGCCAGCAGCTTGGCATCGACCGGGAGGCAAACTGAAGCTTTCTTT.

The rearrangement links TRBV19 to TRBJ2-3, with TRBD2 identical over 10 bases. The CDR3 extends over 13 amino acids. In germline, CDR1 is LNHDA, CDR2 SQIVND (reference sequence). Trimming took 4 bases from V and 5 from J; bases not matched to a gene: 0. The CDR3 spells CASSTSGRDTQYF. DNA for the CDR3: TGTGCCAGTAGTACTAGCGGGAGAGATACGCAGTATTTT.

The rearrangement joins TRBV30 to TRBJ2-5; D perhaps matches TRBD2 (6 bases). Germline CDR1 is GTSNPN and CDR2 is SVGIG (reference sequence). Trimming removed 1 base from V and 4 bases from J, with 10 bases in between. This CDR3 region has 13 residues. The CDR3 coding sequence is TGTGCCTGGAGTGGGGGACTTTTAGAGACCCAGTACTTC. Translating it yields CAWSGGLLETQYF. Using reference TRBV30 and TRBJ2-5 for the parts outside the CDR3, the full variable domain is SQTIHQWPATLVQPVGSPLSLECTVEGTSNPNLYWYRQAAGRGLQLLFYSVGIGQISSEVPQNLSASRPQDRQFILSSKKLLLSDSGFYLCAWSGGLLETQYFGPGTRLLVL.

V and J are TRBV21-1 and TRBJ2-7; TRBD1, the table's D call, lacks a check against the DNA. TRBV21-1 corresponds to a pseudogene. The CDR3 totals 15 residues. The CDR3 DNA reads as TGTGCCAGCAGCAAAGCCGGGACAGAAACCTACGAGCAGTACTTC. Amino acid sequence: CASSKAGTETYEQYF.

A remark on this clone: The junction does not match germline at one end; this may be a read error. The chain couples TRBV7-9 to TRBJ1-2, with TRBD1 matching 8 bases. The CDR3 consists of 17 residues. Germline assignment: CDR1 SEHNR and CDR2 FQNEAQ (reference sequence). The CDR3 nucleotides are TGTTCCAGCAGCCATTCGGTCACAGGGGGTAGTAACTATGGCTACACCTTC. The encoded protein is CSSSHSVTGGSNYGYTF.

This sequence joins TRBV15 and TRBJ1-5; TRBD1 might be the D (6 bases). Germline assignment: CDR1 LNHNV and CDR2 YYDKDF (reference sequence). V was pared by 1 base and J by 4 bases, with 17 bases between. CDR3 length equals 17 residues. The CDR3 region has the DNA TGTGCCACCAGCAGAGCACTTTGGAGGGGGGGAAATCAGCCCCAGCATTTT. This sequence encodes CATSRALWRGGNQPQHF.

The V call is TRBV2, the J call TRBJ1-5, with 11 nucleotides matching TRBD1. The CDR3 runs to 16 residues. Germline CDR1 is SNHLY and CDR2 is FYNNEI. V gave up 6 bases and J gave up 6 bases; unmatched junction bases: 10. The CDR3 spells CASRGGIGTGGQPQHF. The CDR3 DNA is TGTGCCAGCAGGGGGGGGATCGGGACAGGGGGTCAGCCCCAGCATTTT.

This sequence joins TRBV5-1 and TRBJ2-1; D is perhaps TRBD2 (7 bases). Trimming shortened V by 6 bases and J by 3 bases, and 19 bases separated the two germline ends. This CDR3 has 16 amino acids. Germline V CDR1 and CDR2: SGHRS, YFSETQ. CDR3 bases: TGCGCCAGCAAGGGGGAGGGGGGGGGCGTCTACAATGAGCAGTTCTTC. Its translation is CASKGEGGGVYNEQFF. The whole variable domain, filled in from reference TRBV5-1 and TRBJ2-1, reads KAGVTQTPRYLIKTRGQQVTLSCSPISGHRSVSWYQQTPGQGLQFLFEYFSETQRNKGNFPGRFSGRQFSNSRSEMNVSTLELGDSALYLCASKGEGGGVYNEQFFGPGTRLTVL.

The chain has TRBV9 and TRBJ1-3, with D uncertain. Trimming took 2 bases from V and 1 from J, leaving 13 bases between them. Germline assignment: CDR1 SGDLS and CDR2 YYNGEE. This CDR3 has 16 residues. In DNA form, the CDR3 reads TGTGCCAGCAGCGTGGAGGAAAATCTTTCTGGAAACACCATATATTTT. This gives the protein CASSVEENLSGNTIYF.